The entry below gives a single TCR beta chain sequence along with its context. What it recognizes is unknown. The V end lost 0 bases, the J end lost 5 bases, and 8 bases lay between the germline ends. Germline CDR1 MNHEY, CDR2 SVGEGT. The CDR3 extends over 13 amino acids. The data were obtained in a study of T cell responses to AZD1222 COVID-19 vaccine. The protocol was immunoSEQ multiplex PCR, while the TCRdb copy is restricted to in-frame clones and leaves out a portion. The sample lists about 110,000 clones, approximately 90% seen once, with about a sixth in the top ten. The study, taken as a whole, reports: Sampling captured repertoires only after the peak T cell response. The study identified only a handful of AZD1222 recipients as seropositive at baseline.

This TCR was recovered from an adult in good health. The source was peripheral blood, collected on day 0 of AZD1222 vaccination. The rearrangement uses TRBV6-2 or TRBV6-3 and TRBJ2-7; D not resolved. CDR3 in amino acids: CASSYSGTNEQYF. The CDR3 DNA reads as TGTGCCAGCAGTTACTCGGGCACGAACGAGCAGTACTTC.